This T cell receptor beta chain was captured in a study of graft-versus-host responses after intestinal transplantation. Across the study: Every recipient had anti-thymocyte globulin induction and approximately three years of tacrolimus plus steroids. Findings and limits, study-wide: Early post-transplant HvG declines tracked with peak circulating GvH clone levels. The presence of high graft-versus-host to host-versus-graft clonal ratios in allografts characterized patients with graft-donor T cell macrochimerism. Researchers found GvH clones in recipient marrow, and some showed up first in ileum or blood.

In regard to this clone: Its antigen is still unknown.

Libraries were prepared by immunoSEQ multiplex PCR; TCRdb keeps only in-frame clonotypes and omits some of them. The sample lists some 100,000 clones; just over 90% were seen once. CDR1 is SGHRS and CDR2 is YFSETQ in the germline V gene. CDR3 length: 14 residues. The V gene lost 2 bases and the J gene lost 3 bases, with 11 bases spanning the gap. The genes are TRBV5-1 and TRBJ2-5; D is ambiguous. Sequencing was performed on unstimulated CD8+ T cells sorted from spleen or lymph node cells, taken before intestinal transplant. This receptor was identified in a human donor who received an intestinal transplant. CDR3 in DNA: TGCGCCAGCAGCTTCACGGAGTATGAAGAGACCCAGTACTTC. This encodes CASSFTEYEETQYF.